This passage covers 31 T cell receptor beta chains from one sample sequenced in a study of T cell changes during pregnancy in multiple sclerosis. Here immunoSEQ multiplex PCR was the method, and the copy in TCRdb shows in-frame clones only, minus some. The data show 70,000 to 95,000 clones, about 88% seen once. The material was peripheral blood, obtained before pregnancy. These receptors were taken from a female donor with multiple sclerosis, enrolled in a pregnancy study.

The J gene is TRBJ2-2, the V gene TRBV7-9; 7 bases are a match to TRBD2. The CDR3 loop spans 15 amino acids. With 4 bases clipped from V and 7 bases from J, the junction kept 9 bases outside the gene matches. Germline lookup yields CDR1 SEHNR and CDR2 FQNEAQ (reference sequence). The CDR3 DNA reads TGTGCCAGCAGCTGGCGGGACTACCAATACGGGGAGCTGTTTTTT. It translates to CASSWRDYQYGELFF. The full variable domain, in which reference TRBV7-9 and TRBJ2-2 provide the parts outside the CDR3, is DTGVSQNPRHKITKRGQNVTFRCDPISEHNRLYWYRQTLGQGPEFLTYFQNEAQLEKSRLLSDRFSAERPKGSFSTLEIQRTEQGDSAMYLCASSWRDYQYGELFFGEGSRLTVL.

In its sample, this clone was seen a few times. For the CDR3, the DNA is TGTGCCAGCAGCTTGGATGGGGCCGGGGAGCAGTACTTC. Encoded protein: CASSLDGAGEQYF. The chain is built from TRBV5-4 and TRBJ2-7; weak D call: TRBD1 (5 bases). The CDR3 spans 13 residues. Germline-derived CDR1 and CDR2 are SGHNT and YYREEE (reference sequence). The ends were cut back, 0 bases at V and 7 bases at J, with 11 bases in the middle.

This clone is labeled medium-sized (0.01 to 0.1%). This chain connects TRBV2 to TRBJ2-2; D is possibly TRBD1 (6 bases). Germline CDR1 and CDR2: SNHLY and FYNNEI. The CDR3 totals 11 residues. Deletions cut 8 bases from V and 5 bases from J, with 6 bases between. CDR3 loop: CASQGTGELFF. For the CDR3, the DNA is TGTGCCAGCCAGGGGACCGGGGAGCTGTTTTTT.

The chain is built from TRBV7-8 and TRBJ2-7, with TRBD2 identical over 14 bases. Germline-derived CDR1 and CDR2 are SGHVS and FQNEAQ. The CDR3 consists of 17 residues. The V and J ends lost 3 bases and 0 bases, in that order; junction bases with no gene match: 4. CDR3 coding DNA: TGTGCCAGCAGCTTGGGACTAGCGGGGGCTTCCTCCTACGAGCAGTACTTC. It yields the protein CASSLGLAGASSYEQYF.

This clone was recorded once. The CDR3: CASSPGQGYRMNTEAFF. CDR3 nucleotide sequence: TGTGCCAGCAGCCCTGGACAGGGTTACAGGATGAACACTGAAGCTTTCTTT. The chain carries TRBV5-6 and TRBJ1-1; TRBD1 agrees at 8 bases. CDR3 length equals 17 residues. CDR1 and CDR2 from the germline V gene are SGHDT and YYEEEE. V dropped 4 bases and J dropped 0; count of bases not matched to a gene: 11.

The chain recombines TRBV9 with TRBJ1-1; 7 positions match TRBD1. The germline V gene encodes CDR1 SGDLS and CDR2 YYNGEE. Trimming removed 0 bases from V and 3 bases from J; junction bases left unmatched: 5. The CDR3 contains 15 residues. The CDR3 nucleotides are TGTGCCAGCAGCGTAGAACCCAGGGGGGACACTGAAGCTTTCTTT. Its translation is CASSVEPRGDTEAFF.

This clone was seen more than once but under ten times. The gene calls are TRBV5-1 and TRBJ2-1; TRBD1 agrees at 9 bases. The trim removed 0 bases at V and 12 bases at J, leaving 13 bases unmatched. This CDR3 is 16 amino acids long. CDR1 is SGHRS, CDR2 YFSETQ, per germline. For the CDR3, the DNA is TGCGCCAGCAGCTTGGGAGGGACAGGGTTAATTATTGGGCAGTTCTTC. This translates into CASSLGGTGLIIGQFF.

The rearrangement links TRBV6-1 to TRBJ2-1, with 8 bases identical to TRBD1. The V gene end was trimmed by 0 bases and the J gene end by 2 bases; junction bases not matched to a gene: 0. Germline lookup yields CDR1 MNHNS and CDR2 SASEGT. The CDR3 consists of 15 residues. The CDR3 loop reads CASSEAGQAYNEQFF. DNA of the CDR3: TGTGCCAGCAGTGAAGCGGGACAGGCCTACAATGAGCAGTTCTTC.

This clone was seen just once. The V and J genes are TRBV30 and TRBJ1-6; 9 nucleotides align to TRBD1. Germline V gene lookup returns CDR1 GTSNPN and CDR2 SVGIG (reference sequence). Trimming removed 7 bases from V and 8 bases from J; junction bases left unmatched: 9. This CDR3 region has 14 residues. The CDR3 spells CASQQGALDSPLHF. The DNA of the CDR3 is TGTGCCTCCCAACAGGGGGCCTTGGATTCACCCCTCCACTTT. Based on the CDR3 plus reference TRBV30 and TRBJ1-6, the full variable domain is SQTIHQWPATLVQPVGSPLSLECTVEGTSNPNLYWYRQAAGRGLQLLFYSVGIGQISSEVPQNLSASRPQDRQFILSSKKLLLSDSGFYLCASQQGALDSPLHFGNGTRLTVT.

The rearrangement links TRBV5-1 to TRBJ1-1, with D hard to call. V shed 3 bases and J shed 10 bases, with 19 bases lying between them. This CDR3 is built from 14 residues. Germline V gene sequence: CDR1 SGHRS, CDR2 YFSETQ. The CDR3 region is CASSSMSGLVGAFF. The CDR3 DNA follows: TGCGCCAGCAGCTCCATGAGCGGGTTGGTCGGAGCTTTCTTT.

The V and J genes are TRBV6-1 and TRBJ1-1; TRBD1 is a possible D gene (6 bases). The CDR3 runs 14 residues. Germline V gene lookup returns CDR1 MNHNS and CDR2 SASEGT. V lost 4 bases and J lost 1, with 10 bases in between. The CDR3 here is CASSADSRNTEAFF. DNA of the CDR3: TGTGCCAGCAGTGCGGACAGTCGGAACACTGAAGCTTTCTTT.

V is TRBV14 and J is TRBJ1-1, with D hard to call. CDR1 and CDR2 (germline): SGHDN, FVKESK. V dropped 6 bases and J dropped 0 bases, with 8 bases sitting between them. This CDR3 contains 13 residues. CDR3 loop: CASSKTVNTEAFF. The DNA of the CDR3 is TGTGCCAGCAGTAAAACGGTGAACACTGAAGCTTTCTTT.

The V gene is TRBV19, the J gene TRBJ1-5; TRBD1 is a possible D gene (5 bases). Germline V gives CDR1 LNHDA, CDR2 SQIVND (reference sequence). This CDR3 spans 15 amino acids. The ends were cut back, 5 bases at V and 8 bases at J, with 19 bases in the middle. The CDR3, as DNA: TGTGCCAGTAGTCTCCGGGAGGCAGGGCACAAGCCCCAGCATTTT. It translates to CASSLREAGHKPQHF. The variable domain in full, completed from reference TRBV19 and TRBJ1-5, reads DGGITQSPKYLFRKEGQNVTLSCEQNLNHDAMYWYRQDPGQGLRLIYYSQIVNDFQKGDIAEGYSVSREKKESFPLTVTSAQKNPTAFYLCASSLREAGHKPQHFGDGTRLSIL.

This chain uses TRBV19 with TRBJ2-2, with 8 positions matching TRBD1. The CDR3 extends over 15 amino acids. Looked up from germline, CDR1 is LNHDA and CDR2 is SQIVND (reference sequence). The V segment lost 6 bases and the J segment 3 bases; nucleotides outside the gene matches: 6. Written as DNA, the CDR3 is TGTGCCAGTAGGAGGGCAGGGGGCGACACCGGGGAGCTGTTTTTT. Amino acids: CASRRAGGDTGELFF.

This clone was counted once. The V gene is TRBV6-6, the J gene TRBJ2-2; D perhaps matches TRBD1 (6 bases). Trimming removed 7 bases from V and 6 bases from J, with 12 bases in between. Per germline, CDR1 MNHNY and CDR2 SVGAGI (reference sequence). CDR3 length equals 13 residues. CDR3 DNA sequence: TGTGCCAGCACCCCAGGGGACGCCGGGGAGCTGTTTTTT. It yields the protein CASTPGDAGELFF.

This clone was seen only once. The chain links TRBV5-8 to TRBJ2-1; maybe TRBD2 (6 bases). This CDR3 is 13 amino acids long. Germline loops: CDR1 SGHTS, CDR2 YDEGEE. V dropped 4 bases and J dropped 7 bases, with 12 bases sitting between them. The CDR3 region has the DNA TGTGCCAGCAGCCTCGCGGGGAGGAATGAGCAGTTCTTC. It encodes CASSLAGRNEQFF. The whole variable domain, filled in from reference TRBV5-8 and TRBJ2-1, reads EAGVTQSPTHLIKTRGQQATLRCSPISGHTSVYWYQQALGLGLQFLLWYDEGEERNRGNFPPRFSGRQFPNYSSELNVNALELEDSALYLCASSLAGRNEQFFGPGTRLTVL.

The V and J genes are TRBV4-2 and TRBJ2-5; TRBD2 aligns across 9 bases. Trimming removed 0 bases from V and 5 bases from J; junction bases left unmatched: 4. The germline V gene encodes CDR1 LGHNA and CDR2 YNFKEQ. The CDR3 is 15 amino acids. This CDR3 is CASSQDPAGGETQYF. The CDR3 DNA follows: TGTGCCAGCAGCCAAGACCCAGCGGGGGGTGAGACCCAGTACTTC.

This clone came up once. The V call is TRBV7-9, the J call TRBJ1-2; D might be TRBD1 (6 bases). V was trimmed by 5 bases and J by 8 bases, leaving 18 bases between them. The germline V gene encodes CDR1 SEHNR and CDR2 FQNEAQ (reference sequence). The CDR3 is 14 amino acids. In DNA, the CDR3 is TGTGCCAGCAGCCCCTTCGGGGGGGCCGGGGGCTACACCTTC. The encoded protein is CASSPFGGAGGYTF.

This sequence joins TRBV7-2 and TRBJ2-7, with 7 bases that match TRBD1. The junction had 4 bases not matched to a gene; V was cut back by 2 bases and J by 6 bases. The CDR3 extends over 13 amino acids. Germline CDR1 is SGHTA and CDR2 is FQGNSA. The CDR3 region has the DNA TGTGCCAGCAGCTTACGAGGGACAGTCGAGCAGTACTTC. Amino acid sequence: CASSLRGTVEQYF.

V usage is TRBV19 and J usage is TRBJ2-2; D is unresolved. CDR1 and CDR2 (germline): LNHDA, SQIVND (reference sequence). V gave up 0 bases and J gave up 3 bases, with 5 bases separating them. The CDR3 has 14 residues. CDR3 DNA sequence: TGTGCCAGTAGTATAGACGTAGACACCGGGGAGCTGTTTTTT. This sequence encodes CASSIDVDTGELFF.

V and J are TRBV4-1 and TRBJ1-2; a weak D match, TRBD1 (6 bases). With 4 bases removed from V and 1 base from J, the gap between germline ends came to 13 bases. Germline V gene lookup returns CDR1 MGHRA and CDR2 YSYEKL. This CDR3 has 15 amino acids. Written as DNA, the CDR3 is TGCGCCAGCAGCCCGACCCGGGACATTAACTATGGCTACACCTTC. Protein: CASSPTRDINYGYTF.

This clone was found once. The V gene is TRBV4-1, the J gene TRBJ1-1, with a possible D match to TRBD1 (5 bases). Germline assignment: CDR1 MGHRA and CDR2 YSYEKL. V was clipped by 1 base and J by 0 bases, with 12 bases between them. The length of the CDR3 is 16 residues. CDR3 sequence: CASSQGSQGLNTEAFF. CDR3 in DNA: TGCGCCAGCAGCCAAGGATCTCAGGGTCTGAACACTGAAGCTTTCTTT.

CDR3 sequence (DNA): TGTGCCATCAGGCGGGGGTCCTACGAGCAGTACTTC. Protein product: CAIRRGSYEQYF. The rearrangement links TRBV10-3 to TRBJ2-7; 7 bases are a match to TRBD2. This CDR3 is 12 amino acids long. Trimming removed 6 bases from V and 1 base from J; junction bases left unmatched: 0. Germline lookup yields CDR1 ENHRY and CDR2 SYGVKD.

CDR3 sequence reads: CASSYSVKSSYEQYF. The DNA for the CDR3 is TGTGCCAGCAGTTACTCCGTAAAGAGCTCCTACGAGCAGTACTTC. The J gene is TRBJ2-7, the V gene TRBV6-5; D unresolved. Between the trimmed V and J ends, which lost 0 bases and 0 bases, there was a span of 9 bases. Germline V gives CDR1 MNHEY, CDR2 SVGAGI. The CDR3 runs to 15 residues.

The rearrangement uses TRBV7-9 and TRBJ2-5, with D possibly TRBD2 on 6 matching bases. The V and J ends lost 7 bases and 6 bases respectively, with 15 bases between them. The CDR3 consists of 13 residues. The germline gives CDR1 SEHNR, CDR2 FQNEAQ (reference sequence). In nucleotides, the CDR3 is TGTGCCAGCACGCTGGGGGGTAGTCAGACCCAGTACTTC. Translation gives CASTLGGSQTQYF. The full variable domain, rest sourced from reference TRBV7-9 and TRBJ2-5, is DTGVSQNPRHKITKRGQNVTFRCDPISEHNRLYWYRQTLGQGPEFLTYFQNEAQLEKSRLLSDRFSAERPKGSFSTLEIQRTEQGDSAMYLCASTLGGSQTQYFGPGTRLLVL.

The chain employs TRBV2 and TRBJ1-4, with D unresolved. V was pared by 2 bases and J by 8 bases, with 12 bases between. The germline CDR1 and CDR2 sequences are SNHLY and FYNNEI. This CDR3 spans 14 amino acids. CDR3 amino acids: CASSESHSEEKLFF. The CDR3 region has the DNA TGTGCCAGCAGTGAATCACATTCGGAGGAAAAACTGTTTTTT.

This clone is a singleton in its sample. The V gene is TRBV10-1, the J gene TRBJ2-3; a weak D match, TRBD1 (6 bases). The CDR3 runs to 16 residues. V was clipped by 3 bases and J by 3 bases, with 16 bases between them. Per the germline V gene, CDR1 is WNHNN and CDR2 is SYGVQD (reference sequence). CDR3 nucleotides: TGCGCCAGCAGTGATGTGATGGGGGCCAATACAGATACGCAGTATTTT. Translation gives CASSDVMGANTDTQYF.

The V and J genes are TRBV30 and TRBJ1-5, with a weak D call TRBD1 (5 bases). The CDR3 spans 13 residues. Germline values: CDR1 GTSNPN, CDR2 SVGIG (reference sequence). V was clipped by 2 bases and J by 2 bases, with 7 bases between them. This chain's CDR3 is CAWSQGRNQPQHF. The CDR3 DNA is TGTGCCTGGAGTCAGGGCCGCAATCAGCCCCAGCATTTT.

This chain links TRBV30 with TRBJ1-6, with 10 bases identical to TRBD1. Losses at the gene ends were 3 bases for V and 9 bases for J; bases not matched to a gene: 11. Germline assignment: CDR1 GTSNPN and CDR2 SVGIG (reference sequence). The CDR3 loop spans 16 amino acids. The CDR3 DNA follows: TGTGCCTGGAGGTTGCCCTACGGGACAGGGGCTTCACCCCTCCACTTT. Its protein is CAWRLPYGTGASPLHF.

The CDR3 loop is CASTGGFTGELFF. In DNA form, the CDR3 reads TGTGCCAGCACTGGCGGGTTTACCGGGGAGCTGTTTTTT. The V gene is TRBV7-2, the J gene TRBJ2-2, with a possible D match to TRBD2 (5 bases). CDR1 is SGHTA, CDR2 FQGNSA, per germline. CDR3 size: 13 residues. V lost 7 bases, J lost 5 bases, and 11 bases lay in between.

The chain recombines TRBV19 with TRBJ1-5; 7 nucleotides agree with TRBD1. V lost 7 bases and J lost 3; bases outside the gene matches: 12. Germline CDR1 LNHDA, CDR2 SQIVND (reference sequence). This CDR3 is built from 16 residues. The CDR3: CASIGQGGTVNQPQHF. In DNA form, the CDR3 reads TGTGCCAGTATAGGGCAGGGGGGAACGGTCAATCAGCCCCAGCATTTT.